This entry lists 32 T cell receptor beta chains sequenced from one sample in a study of cytomegalovirus exposure and HLA in healthy donors. Amplification used 60 Vbeta primers and 13 Jbeta primers. TCRdb's copy holds only in-frame clones and misses some; the assay was immunoSEQ multiplex PCR. The sample records almost 200,000 clones, 85% being singletons. The sequencing sample was made of PBMCs. The receptor source for this set is a woman aged 50 to 60 in good health and CMV-seronegative.

This rearrangement joins TRBV10-2 to TRBJ2-2, with D uncertain. The CDR3 totals 15 residues. V shed 7 bases and J shed 3 bases, with 15 bases lying between them. CDR1 is WSHSY and CDR2 is SAAADI in the germline V gene. The CDR3 region has the DNA TGCGCCAGCAAACTGCGACTGGATCACACCGGGGAGCTGTTTTTT. Residues: CASKLRLDHTGELFF.

On this clone itself: Compared with germline, one end of the junction differs, possibly owing to a read error. V and J are TRBV27 and TRBJ2-3; TRBD2 might be the D (6 bases). This CDR3 region has 13 residues. Germline-derived CDR1 and CDR2 are MNHEY and SMNVEV (reference sequence). The CDR3 loop reads CASSSTPGLSPRF. The CDR3 nucleotides read TGTGCCAGCAGTTCGACTCCGGGACTCTCGCCGAGGTTT.

The V call is TRBV19, the J call TRBJ2-7; 10 bases line up with TRBD1. Germline lookup yields CDR1 LNHDA and CDR2 SQIVND (reference sequence). With V trimmed by 8 bases and J by 2 bases, 6 bases remained unmatched. The CDR3 has 14 amino acids. The CDR3 sequence is CASGDRGIPYEQYF. CDR3 in DNA: TGTGCCAGTGGGGACAGGGGAATTCCCTACGAGCAGTACTTC.

In this sample, this clone turned up a few times. The chain recombines TRBV6-5 with TRBJ2-7; possible D gene TRBD2, 5 bases. CDR1 is MNHEY, CDR2 SVGAGI, per germline. The V and J ends lost 6 bases and 0 bases respectively, with 12 bases between them. The CDR3 runs 14 residues. In DNA form, the CDR3 reads TGTGCCAGCAGAATGACTGGGAGCTCCTACGAGCAGTACTTC. Translating it yields CASRMTGSSYEQYF.

This clone was detected only once. The rearrangement links TRBV28 to TRBJ1-1; D is ambiguous. CDR3 length equals 11 residues. Germline V gives CDR1 MDHEN, CDR2 SYDVKM. Trimming pared 2 bases from V and 13 bases from J, leaving 11 bases between. CDR3 nucleotides: TGTGCCAGCAGTTTAACGGGGATCGGTTTCTTT. This encodes CASSLTGIGFF.

The chain employs TRBV5-8 and TRBJ2-5; 9 bases agree with TRBD1. This CDR3 has 18 amino acids. Per germline, CDR1 SGHTS and CDR2 YDEGEE. V was clipped by 4 bases and J by 2 bases; unmatched bases: 15. CDR3 nucleotides: TGTGCCAGCAGCAAGGGCGCCGGGACAGGGATGCCTCAAGAGACCCAGTACTTC. Encoded protein: CASSKGAGTGMPQETQYF.

The chain combines TRBV7-8 with TRBJ2-1; 11 positions match TRBD2. The trim removed 6 bases at V and 4 bases at J, leaving 5 bases unmatched. Germline V gene lookup returns CDR1 SGHVS and CDR2 FQNEAQ. This CDR3 region has 15 residues. This CDR3 reads CASRPRLAGYNEQFF. CDR3 in DNA: TGTGCCAGCAGACCACGACTAGCGGGGTACAATGAGCAGTTCTTC.

The genes are TRBV5-4 and TRBJ2-7, with 13 positions matching TRBD2. V was clipped by 5 bases and J by 5 bases; unmatched bases: 7. Per germline, CDR1 SGHNT and CDR2 YYREEE (reference sequence). This CDR3 spans 15 amino acids. The CDR3 protein is CASSLLAGGPHEQYF. The CDR3 DNA sequence: TGTGCCAGCAGTCTACTAGCGGGAGGGCCACACGAGCAGTACTTC. Drawing the rest from reference TRBV5-4 and TRBJ2-7, the complete variable domain is ETGVTQSPTHLIKTRGQQVTLRCSSQSGHNTVSWYQQALGQGPQFIFQYYREEENGRGNFPPRFSGLQFPNYSSELNVNALELDDSALYLCASSLLAGGPHEQYFGPGTRLTVT.

The V gene is TRBV18, the J gene TRBJ1-1; TRBD1 might be the D (6 bases). The CDR3 has 15 residues. V lost 1 base to trimming and J lost 1 base, with 10 bases between them. From germline, CDR1 is KGHSH and CDR2 LQKENI. CDR3 sequence: CASSPRQGWNTEAFF. The CDR3, as DNA: TGTGCCAGCTCACCACGGCAGGGGTGGAACACTGAAGCTTTCTTT.

The chain employs TRBV5-8 and TRBJ2-7; 8 bases align to TRBD1. This CDR3 is built from 14 residues. Germline lookup yields CDR1 SGHTS and CDR2 YDEGEE. The ends lost 3 bases at V and 3 bases at J; junction bases unmatched: 5. The CDR3: CASSWDRRNYEQYF. As DNA, the CDR3 is TGTGCCAGCAGCTGGGACAGGCGCAACTACGAGCAGTACTTC.

The chain combines TRBV5-1 with TRBJ2-3; TRBD2 aligns across 7 bases. Germline V gene lookup returns CDR1 SGHRS and CDR2 YFSETQ. The V segment lost 0 bases and the J segment 6 bases; nucleotides outside the gene matches: 4. This CDR3 spans 14 amino acids. The DNA for the CDR3 is TGCGCCAGCAGCTTGGGCGGGAGATTTGATACGCAGTATTTT. Protein sequence: CASSLGGRFDTQYF.

The CDR3 loop reads CATSRGDSNSGANVLTF. The CDR3 DNA follows: TGTGCCACCAGCAGGGGGGACAGCAACTCTGGGGCCAACGTCCTGACTTTC. The genes are TRBV15 and TRBJ2-6, with 7 positions matching TRBD1. Germline V gene sequence: CDR1 LNHNV, CDR2 YYDKDF (reference sequence). The CDR3 has 17 amino acids. With 3 bases clipped from V and 0 bases from J, the junction kept 5 bases outside the gene matches.

This sequence joins TRBV28 and TRBJ2-6; 7 nucleotides line up with TRBD1. Germline values: CDR1 MDHEN, CDR2 SYDVKM. V lost 6 bases and J lost 4; bases outside the gene matches: 6. The CDR3 totals 15 residues. For the CDR3, the DNA is TGTGCCAGCAGCCCAGACAGGGTCGGGGCCAACGTCCTGACTTTC. Translated: CASSPDRVGANVLTF.

The chain has TRBV7-9 and TRBJ1-6; no definite D call. The CDR3 length is 14 residues. Germline CDR1 reads SEHNR; CDR2 reads FQNEAQ (reference sequence). Trimming shortened V by 2 bases and J by 10 bases, and 12 bases separated the two germline ends. CDR3 DNA: TGTGCCAGCAGCTTAACAGCTATTAACTCACCCCTCCACTTT. This translates into CASSLTAINSPLHF.

V and J are TRBV5-1 and TRBJ2-2, with D perhaps TRBD1 (5 bases). V was cut by 0 bases and J by 5 bases, with 11 bases left in between. The CDR3 length is 15 residues. The germline gives CDR1 SGHRS, CDR2 YFSETQ. CDR3 sequence: CASSLVQGGTGELFF. The CDR3 DNA follows: TGCGCCAGCAGCTTGGTCCAGGGTGGAACCGGGGAGCTGTTTTTT.

The chain couples TRBV27 to TRBJ2-2; 8 nucleotides agree with TRBD1. The CDR3 is 17 amino acids. V lost 0 bases to trimming and J lost 2 bases; unmatched junction nucleotides: 5. Germline V gene data show CDR1 as MNHEY and CDR2 as SMNVEV (reference sequence). The CDR3 bases are TGTGCCAGCAGTTTATCCGCAGGACAGGGCAACACCGGGGAGCTGTTTTTT. Amino acids: CASSLSAGQGNTGELFF.

This sequence joins TRBV4-1 and TRBJ2-7, with a possible D match to TRBD2 (5 bases). Looked up from germline, CDR1 is MGHRA and CDR2 is YSYEKL. Trimming shortened V by 3 bases and J by 6 bases, and 15 bases separated the two germline ends. CDR3 length: 14 amino acids. CDR3 nucleotide sequence: TGCGCCAGCAGCCATGCCGGGGTAGCCGGCGAGCAGTACTTC. The encoded protein is CASSHAGVAGEQYF.

The rearrangement joins TRBV11-3 to TRBJ2-5; 14 bases are a match to TRBD2. The length of the CDR3 is 16 residues. Per germline, CDR1 SGHNT and CDR2 YENEEA. V was clipped by 5 bases and J by 5 bases; unmatched bases: 7. CDR3: CASSLGLAGGGETQYF. As DNA, the CDR3 is TGTGCCAGCAGCCTTGGACTAGCGGGAGGCGGGGAGACCCAGTACTTC.

This chain connects TRBV25-1 to TRBJ2-1, with no clear D. V lost 6 bases and J lost 8, with 11 bases in between. The germline V gene encodes CDR1 MGHDK and CDR2 SYGVNS. CDR3 length: 12 residues. This CDR3 is CASSADTHEQFF. The CDR3 DNA follows: TGTGCCAGCAGCGCTGACACCCATGAGCAGTTCTTC.

V and J are TRBV5-6 and TRBJ2-2; a possible D gene is TRBD1 (5 bases). The CDR3 length is 16 residues. V was clipped by 1 base and J by 2 bases, with 12 bases between them. The germline gives CDR1 SGHDT, CDR2 YYEEEE. For the CDR3, the DNA is TGTGCCAGCAGCTTGTTCGCAGGGTCAAACACCGGGGAGCTGTTTTTT. Its translation is CASSLFAGSNTGELFF.

The V call is TRBV14, the J call TRBJ1-2, with D possibly being TRBD1 (5 bases). The CDR3 is 12 residues long. Deletions cut 6 bases from V and 8 bases from J, with 13 bases between. The germline gives CDR1 SGHDN, CDR2 FVKESK. The chain's CDR3 is CASRGAQKGYTF. The CDR3 bases are TGTGCCAGCAGAGGGGCCCAGAAGGGCTACACCTTC.

V gene TRBV7-9 combines with J gene TRBJ2-6, with a weak D call TRBD1 (6 bases). Deletions cut 4 bases from V and 3 bases from J, with 13 bases between. The CDR3 is 16 residues long. CDR1 is SEHNR, CDR2 FQNEAQ, per germline (reference sequence). This CDR3 is CASSSRDMVGANVLTF. The CDR3 nucleotides are TGTGCCAGCAGCTCTCGGGACATGGTTGGGGCCAACGTCCTGACTTTC. Full variable domain (rest looked up from reference TRBV7-9 and TRBJ2-6): DTGVSQNPRHKITKRGQNVTFRCDPISEHNRLYWYRQTLGQGPEFLTYFQNEAQLEKSRLLSDRFSAERPKGSFSTLEIQRTEQGDSAMYLCASSSRDMVGANVLTFGAGSRLTVL.

The V gene is TRBV27, the J gene TRBJ2-7; TRBD1 agrees at 9 bases. Losses at the gene ends were 2 bases for V and 3 bases for J; bases not matched to a gene: 5. Germline V lookup: CDR1 MNHEY, CDR2 SMNVEV (reference sequence). CDR3 size: 15 residues. Here the CDR3 DNA reads TGTGCCAGCAGTTTACCGGGACAGGGAGTCTACGAGCAGTACTTC. Translated, it gives CASSLPGQGVYEQYF.

The V and J genes are TRBV27 and TRBJ2-6; 7 bases align to TRBD1. Unmatched junction bases numbered 5, after V lost 5 bases and J lost 1 base. CDR1 is MNHEY, CDR2 SMNVEV, per germline (reference sequence). This CDR3 comprises 16 residues. The chain's CDR3 is CASSVQGVSGANVLTF. The CDR3 DNA follows: TGTGCCAGCAGTGTGCAGGGGGTTTCTGGGGCCAACGTCCTGACTTTC.

The chain combines TRBV29-1 with TRBJ2-1, with D possibly TRBD2 on 6 matching bases. The germline V and J ends were trimmed by 1 base and 8 bases, with 15 bases remaining between them. The germline V gene has CDR1 SQVTM and CDR2 ANQGSEA. This CDR3 comprises 14 residues. The CDR3 sequence: CSVEGVTSFDEQFF. The CDR3 DNA reads as TGCAGCGTTGAAGGGGTGACTAGTTTCGATGAGCAGTTCTTC.

This rearrangement joins TRBV7-9 to TRBJ1-3, with TRBD1 as a possible D gene (6 bases). Germline V gene data show CDR1 as SEHNR and CDR2 as FQNEAQ (reference sequence). Trimming shortened V by 4 bases and J by 4 bases, and 11 bases separated the two germline ends. CDR3 size: 14 residues. The CDR3 DNA sequence: TGTGCCAGCAGCTCGACAGGCCCCGGAAACACCATATATTTT. Translating it yields CASSSTGPGNTIYF.

This clone showed up just a few times. This chain connects TRBV29-1 to TRBJ2-1; D not certain. Germline values: CDR1 SQVTM, CDR2 ANQGSEA. This CDR3 is built from 13 residues. With 1 base removed from V and 8 bases from J, the gap between germline ends came to 12 bases. The CDR3: CSVEALNADEQFF. CDR3 coding DNA: TGCAGCGTTGAAGCCTTGAACGCGGATGAGCAGTTCTTC.

The V and J genes are TRBV10-2 and TRBJ2-2, with TRBD2 as a possible D gene (5 bases). V shed 11 bases and J shed 0 bases, with 13 bases lying between them. The germline V gene encodes CDR1 WSHSY and CDR2 SAAADI. The CDR3 is 14 amino acids. The CDR3 DNA reads as TGCGCCGCGTCCGGGGTAGCGAACACCGGGGAGCTGTTTTTT. Translating it yields CAASGVANTGELFF.

This clone has a single count. J is TRBJ2-1 and V is TRBV6-5; D might be TRBD2 (6 bases). V lost 2 bases and J lost 6, with 11 bases in between. The CDR3 totals 14 residues. Germline V gene lookup returns CDR1 MNHEY and CDR2 SVGAGI. CDR3 residues: CASSYPGTANEQFF. The CDR3 nucleotides read TGTGCCAGCAGTTACCCCGGGACTGCCAATGAGCAGTTCTTC.

CDR3 protein: CASTPLDRANEQFF. The CDR3 DNA sequence: TGTGCCAGCACCCCCCTCGACAGAGCCAATGAGCAGTTCTTC. The chain couples TRBV6-5 to TRBJ2-1, with D perhaps matching TRBD1 (5 bases). The length of the CDR3 is 14 residues. Trimming left V 7 bases short and J 6 bases short, with 16 bases between. CDR1 MNHEY and CDR2 SVGAGI come from the germline V gene.

V is TRBV5-1 and J is TRBJ2-6; D is uncertain. The length of the CDR3 is 15 residues. V lost 2 bases and J lost 0, with 6 bases in between. Germline V CDR1 and CDR2: SGHRS, YFSETQ. CDR3 DNA sequence: TGCGCCAGCAGCTTTGGCCACTCTGGGGCCAACGTCCTGACTTTC. It yields the protein CASSFGHSGANVLTF.

The chain joins TRBV28 to TRBJ2-5, with D maybe TRBD1 (6 bases). This CDR3 comprises 13 residues. Germline CDR1 is MDHEN and CDR2 is SYDVKM. V shed 6 bases and J shed 5 bases, with 13 bases lying between them. The CDR3 loop reads CASRDSAVETQYF. In DNA, the CDR3 is TGTGCCAGCAGGGACAGCGCCGTGGAGACCCAGTACTTC.